These 24 T cell receptor beta chains share one sample of origin, sequenced in a study of spatial heterogeneity in lung cancer. Study conclusions and caveats: Tumors with more nonsynonymous mutations had more expanded intratumoral alpha and beta TCRs.

Specified time point: sample taken at primary tumor resection. TCRdb reanalysed the 5' RACE reads using MiXCR and keeps one entry per CDR3 protein. This sample carries approximately 7,600 distinct CDR3 sequences, around 15% of them seen once, and the ten largest clones take 7% to 9%. No antigens are known for them. This sample comprised lung tumor tissue, obtained at surgery. The receptors were gathered from a female donor with early-stage non-small cell lung cancer.

Of note for this clonotype: Because this beta chain is a stray read in a library intended to capture alpha chains, its abundance should not be given much weight. CDR3 sequence (DNA): TGTGCCAGCAGCAACGGAATCCACGAGCAGTACTTC. Translation: CASSNGIHEQYF. This chain uses TRBV3-1 with TRBJ2-7; no reliable D call. The V and J ends lost 5 bases and 5 bases respectively, with 10 bases between them. In germline, CDR1 is LGHDT, CDR2 YNNKEL (reference sequence). The CDR3 loop spans 12 amino acids.

As concerns this clonotype: This beta chain lies outside the target of a library built for alpha chains; its clone size means little. The chain carries TRBV6-6 and TRBJ1-5; TRBD1 might be the D (6 bases). The CDR3 is 14 amino acids. Trimming shortened V by 5 bases and J by 3 bases, and 11 bases separated the two germline ends. CDR1 is MNHNY, CDR2 SVGAGI, per germline (reference sequence). CDR3 sequence: CASSVTGNNQPQHF. The CDR3 DNA follows: TGTGCCAGCAGTGTGACAGGAAACAATCAGCCCCAGCATTTT.

Within the sample, this clonotype is hyperexpanded. This beta chain is off target for a library built for alpha chains, so its abundance means little. Here the CDR3 DNA reads TGTGCCAGCAGCACAGGGGCCTCGACTCAGCATTTT. Translating it yields CASSTGASTQHF. V gene TRBV2 combines with J gene TRBJ1-5, with TRBD1 matching 7 bases. The CDR3 covers 12 residues. Germline-derived CDR1 and CDR2 are SNHLY and FYNNEI. With V trimmed by 6 bases and J by 13 bases, 9 bases remained unmatched.

This clonotype is labeled medium-sized. As an off-target read in a library built for alpha chains, this beta chain has a frequency of little significance. The V and J genes are TRBV7-2 and TRBJ2-1, with D tentatively TRBD2 (5 bases). The CDR3 totals 13 residues. Between the trimmed V and J ends, which lost 6 bases and 10 bases, there was a span of 16 bases. Germline CDR1 and CDR2: SGHTA and FQGNSA. This CDR3 is CASRPLRVGEQFF. CDR3 sequence (DNA): TGTGCCAGCAGACCTTTGCGGGTAGGCGAGCAGTTCTTC. The full variable domain, in which reference TRBV7-2 and TRBJ2-1 provide the parts outside the CDR3, is GAGVSQSPSNKVTEKGKDVELRCDPISGHTALYWYRQSLGQGLEFLIYFQGNSAPDKSGLPSDRFSAERTGGSVSTLTIQRTQQEDSAVYLCASRPLRVGEQFFGPGTRLTVL.

In regard to this clonotype: The library was prepared for alpha chains; this beta chain is a stray read, so its frequency means little. This chain joins TRBV2 and TRBJ2-7; D could derive from TRBD1 or TRBD2 (5 bases each). The CDR3 covers 13 residues. The V and J ends lost 4 bases and 6 bases respectively, with 13 bases between them. CDR1 is SNHLY, CDR2 FYNNEI, per germline. The CDR3: CASSGVRGIEQYF. The CDR3 region has the DNA TGTGCCAGCAGTGGGGTGAGGGGCATCGAGCAGTACTTC.

By proportion, this clonotype is medium-sized (0.01 to 0.1%). This beta chain slipped into a library made for alpha chains as a stray read, so its size is not meaningful. The chain links TRBV7-2 to TRBJ2-3, with TRBD2 as a possible D gene (6 bases). The length of the CDR3 is 14 residues. The ends were cut back, 5 bases at V and 9 bases at J, with 18 bases in the middle. CDR1 and CDR2 from the germline V gene are SGHTA and FQGNSA. The CDR3 region is CASSPGTAWDTQYF. The CDR3 DNA follows: TGTGCCAGCAGCCCCGGGACTGCCTGGGACACGCAGTATTTT.

This clonotype is deemed medium-sized (0.01 to 0.1%). Since the library was made to target alpha chains, this beta chain is a stray read and its abundance is not meaningful. This rearrangement joins TRBV28 to TRBJ1-1, with 7 positions matching TRBD1. Trimming at V came to 6 bases and at J to 7 bases, leaving 11 bases not matched to a gene. Germline CDR1 is MDHEN and CDR2 is SYDVKM. The CDR3 covers 14 residues. The CDR3 nucleotides read TGTGCCAGCAGCTCTACCGGACAGGTCAGTGAAGCTTTCTTT. It specifies CASSSTGQVSEAFF.

This clonotype has only one observation. This beta chain appears as a stray read in a library generated for alpha chains; its size is not informative. This chain joins TRBV6-5 and TRBJ2-3, with 11 bases aligning to TRBD2. The ends lost 4 bases at V and 4 bases at J; junction bases unmatched: 7. Looked up from germline, CDR1 is MNHEY and CDR2 is SVGAGI. The CDR3 totals 16 residues. This CDR3 is CASSSLAGGLADTQYF. The CDR3 coding sequence is TGTGCCAGCAGTTCGTTAGCGGGAGGGCTGGCAGATACGCAGTATTTT.

This clonotype was found once. This beta chain slipped into a library made for alpha chains as a stray read, so its size is not meaningful. The chain uses TRBV7-8 and TRBJ2-1; 8 nucleotides agree with TRBD1. Germline CDR1 and CDR2: SGHVS and FQNEAQ. V was pared by 4 bases and J by 7 bases, with 12 bases of the junction left unmatched. The CDR3 extends over 16 amino acids. CDR3: CASSSRLRGPGNEQFF. DNA for the CDR3: TGTGCCAGCAGCTCCAGACTCAGGGGGCCAGGGAATGAGCAGTTCTTC.

Sample share makes this clonotype medium-sized. The size of this beta chain means little, since it is a stray read in a library made for alpha chains. The V and J genes are TRBV3-1 and TRBJ1-2; no firm D call. Germline lookup yields CDR1 LGHDT and CDR2 YNNKEL (reference sequence). This CDR3 region has 14 residues. Trimming took off 0 bases at V and 8 bases at J, with 13 bases between the two ends. Written as DNA, the CDR3 is TGTGCCAGCAGCCAAGAGGGCAGGAGGAGGGGCTACACCTTC. Translated: CASSQEGRRRGYTF.

In its sample, this clonotype was seen many times. Because the library targeted alpha chains, this beta chain is an off-target read whose size means little. V and J are TRBV10-3 and TRBJ2-2, with D possibly matching TRBD1 (6 bases). V was shortened by 6 bases and J by 3 bases, with 17 bases between the two germline ends. Germline CDR1 is ENHRY and CDR2 is SYGVKD. The CDR3 runs 16 residues. The DNA of the CDR3 is TGTGCCATCAGGGAAAATAAACAGGGTTACACCGGGGAGCTGTTTTTT. This codes for CAIRENKQGYTGELFF.

This clonotype appeared many times. Within a library made for alpha chains, this beta chain is off target, and its count is uninformative. The CDR3 is CASSLSTSGGVFDEQFF. The CDR3 region has the DNA TGTGCCAGCAGCCTGTCTACGAGCGGGGGGGTGTTTGATGAGCAGTTCTTC. The V gene is TRBV12-3 or TRBV12-4, the J gene TRBJ2-1; the match to TRBD2 covers 10 bases. Germline trimming cut 6 bases from V and 8 bases from J; bases unmatched to any gene: 16. CDR3 length: 17 residues.

This clonotype rates as medium-sized. With the library built for alpha chains, this beta chain is off target and its frequency is not meaningful. CDR3 in DNA: TGTGCCGTGGGCCGACTACAGGGGTCTTCCTACGAGCAGTACTTC. This gives the protein CAVGRLQGSSYEQYF. V gene TRBV10-3 combines with J gene TRBJ2-7, with 7 positions matching TRBD1. The trim removed 11 bases at V and 1 base at J, leaving 14 bases unmatched. CDR3 length: 15 amino acids. Germline CDR1 reads ENHRY; CDR2 reads SYGVKD.

This clonotype occurred many times. Being off target in a library aimed at alpha chains, this beta chain has a size of little meaning. The J gene is TRBJ2-1, the V gene TRBV7-9; 8 bases agree with TRBD1. Germline assignment: CDR1 SEHNR and CDR2 FQNEAQ (reference sequence). The CDR3 length is 15 residues. J was trimmed by 5 bases and V by 5 bases; bases with no gene match: 8. In nucleotides, the CDR3 is TGTGCCAGCAGCCGGGGTCAGGGGGCGCACAATGAGCAGTTCTTC. Translated: CASSRGQGAHNEQFF.

In its sample, this clonotype was seen many times. The library was built for alpha chains, so this beta chain is an off-target read and its size means little. This chain uses TRBV6-5 with TRBJ2-1, with unresolved D. With 0 bases removed from V and 9 bases from J, the gap between germline ends came to 9 bases. Per the germline V gene, CDR1 is MNHEY and CDR2 is SVGAGI. The CDR3 extends over 13 amino acids. CDR3 DNA: TGTGCCAGCAGTTACTCAACCACGGGTGAGCAGTTCTTC. This encodes CASSYSTTGEQFF.

By proportion, this clonotype is medium-sized. This beta chain represents an off-target read in a library built for alpha chains; its size is of limited meaning. For the CDR3, the DNA is TGTGCCAGCAGCTTAGTTTCAGCCCGGGGAAATACGCAGTATTTT. It yields the protein CASSLVSARGNTQYF. The chain couples TRBV7-8 to TRBJ2-3; tentatively, D is TRBD2 (5 bases). The germline gives CDR1 SGHVS, CDR2 FQNEAQ. V lost 1 base, J lost 7 bases, and 15 bases lay in between. The CDR3 totals 15 residues.

This clonotype showed up just a few times. This beta chain slipped into a library made for alpha chains as a stray read, so its size is not meaningful. The V and J genes are TRBV18 and TRBJ1-4; D unresolved. Germline V CDR1 and CDR2: KGHSH, LQKENI. The V end was cut by 0 bases, the J end by 3 bases, with 14 bases between. The CDR3 has 17 amino acids. The CDR3 bases are TGTGCCAGCTCACCACCTGGGGATATGAGACCTAATGAAAAACTGTTTTTT. Translating gives CASSPPGDMRPNEKLFF.

This clonotype rates as medium-sized (0.01 to 0.1%). This beta chain is an unintended read in a library built for alpha chains; its size means little. The rearrangement joins TRBV7-9 to TRBJ2-5; 12 nucleotides agree with TRBD2. Per germline, CDR1 SEHNR and CDR2 FQNEAQ (reference sequence). The junction had 6 bases not matched to a gene; V was cut back by 5 bases and J by 5 bases. CDR3 length equals 15 residues. CDR3 sequence: CASSLTSGGGETQYF. The CDR3 DNA reads as TGTGCCAGCAGCCTGACTAGCGGGGGAGGGGAGACCCAGTACTTC.

This clonotype is medium-sized (0.01 to 0.1%) within its sample. This beta chain slipped into a library made for alpha chains as a stray read, so its size is not meaningful. The chain is built from TRBV4-2 and TRBJ2-7, with D uncertain. Trimming removed 0 bases from V and 10 bases from J, with 10 bases in between. The CDR3 length is 12 residues. Per the germline V gene, CDR1 is LGHNA and CDR2 is YNFKEQ. The DNA for the CDR3 is TGTGCCAGCAGCCAAGATAGCCGGATCCAGTACTTC. This sequence encodes CASSQDSRIQYF.

This clonotype is termed medium-sized. This beta chain turned up in a library designed for alpha chains; as an off-target read, its abundance says little. The rearrangement links TRBV10-2 to TRBJ2-5, with D maybe TRBD1 (6 bases). The CDR3 is 14 residues long. Trimming left V 10 bases short and J 5 bases short, with 20 bases between. The germline gives CDR1 WSHSY, CDR2 SAAADI. Written as DNA, the CDR3 is TGCGCCACCTACGGTCCCAGGGGCGGTGAGACCCAGTACTTC. Translating it yields CATYGPRGGETQYF.

This clonotype has a count of ten or more. This beta chain is a stray read from a library made for alpha chains; its abundance is not meaningful. This chain uses TRBV11-2 with TRBJ2-3; no reliable D call. Per the germline V gene, CDR1 is SGHAT and CDR2 is FQNNGV. The CDR3 contains 15 residues. V lost 5 bases and J 2 bases, leaving 14 bases between the germline ends. CDR3 bases: TGTGCCAGCAGCGCCGACTCTATCTACACAGATACGCAGTATTTT. It codes for CASSADSIYTDTQYF.

This clonotype qualifies as medium-sized. The library was designed around alpha chains, so this beta chain is a stray read whose abundance carries little weight. This sequence joins TRBV28 and TRBJ1-5; D is uncertain. V was shortened by 6 bases and J by 2 bases, with 8 bases between the two germline ends. Germline values: CDR1 MDHEN, CDR2 SYDVKM. The length of the CDR3 is 13 residues. As DNA, the CDR3 is TGTGCCAGCAGGGAAAGTCGCAATCAGCCCCAGCATTTT. Translation: CASRESRNQPQHF.

In the case of this clonotype: This beta chain slipped into a library made for alpha chains as a stray read, so its size is not meaningful. This sequence joins TRBV6-1 and TRBJ1-5; D is unclear. This CDR3 region has 13 residues. Trimming cost V 6 bases and J 4 bases, with 10 bases left between them. Germline values: CDR1 MNHNS, CDR2 SASEGT. CDR3 sequence: CASRYSPNQPQHF. DNA for the CDR3: TGTGCCAGCAGATATAGCCCTAATCAGCCCCAGCATTTT.

This clonotype was found many times. As an off-target read in a library built for alpha chains, this beta chain has a frequency of little significance. The chain joins TRBV20-1 to TRBJ1-2; 11 bases align to TRBD1. The germline V gene encodes CDR1 DFQATT and CDR2 SNEGSKA (reference sequence). V lost 0 bases and J lost 5; bases outside the gene matches: 8. The CDR3 spans 16 residues. CDR3: CSARDLGTGGTYGYTF. Here the CDR3 DNA reads TGCAGTGCTAGAGATCTCGGGACAGGGGGTACATATGGCTACACCTTC.